The rows below give T cell receptor beta chains drawn from one sample of a study of cytomegalovirus exposure and HLA in healthy donors. The method was immunoSEQ multiplex PCR; TCRdb's version includes in-frame clones alone and lacks a portion of them. Of about 160,000 clones detected, around four fifths appear once; the ten largest clones hold less than 10%. The material sequenced was PBMCs. Every receptor here comes from a young man in good health and CMV-seropositive. Each CDR3 is given with its conserved first and last residue.

TRBV6-1,16,TRBJ1-5,CASSALDRGRHQPQHF
TRBV25-1,16,TRBJ1-2,CASSEGGIGRVYGYTF
TRBV7-8,15,TRBJ2-1,CASSRTGGRTDEQFF
TRBV7-2,15,TRBJ2-1,CASKLAGGLNNEQFF
TRBV4-1,16,TRBJ1-2,CASSQDNRIINYGYTF
TRBV5-6,14,TRBJ1-5,CASSPEQANQPQHF
TRBV6-1,14,TRBJ2-7,CASSGGGGIYEQYF
TRBV4-1,16,TRBJ1-2,CASSQGGQTTIYGYTF
TRBV7-2,14,TRBJ1-2,CASSSGQGAGGYTF
TRBV10-3,13,TRBJ1-3,CAISTGLGNTIYF
TRBV18,15,TRBJ1-4,CASSEWTGSNEKLFF
TRBV10-1,13,TRBJ1-3,CARPRASGNTIYF